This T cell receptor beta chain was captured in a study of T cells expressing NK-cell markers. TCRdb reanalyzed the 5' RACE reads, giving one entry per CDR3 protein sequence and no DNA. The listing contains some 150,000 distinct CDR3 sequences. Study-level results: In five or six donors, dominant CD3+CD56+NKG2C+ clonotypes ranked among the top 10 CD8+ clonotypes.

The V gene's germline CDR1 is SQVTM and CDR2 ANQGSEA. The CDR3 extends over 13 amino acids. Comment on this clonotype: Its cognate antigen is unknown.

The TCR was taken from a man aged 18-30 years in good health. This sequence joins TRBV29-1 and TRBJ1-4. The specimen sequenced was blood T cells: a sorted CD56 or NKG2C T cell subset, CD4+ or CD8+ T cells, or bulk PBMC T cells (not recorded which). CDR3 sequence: CSVPSATNEKLFF.